This T cell receptor (beta chain) was recovered during a study of CD8+CD57+ T cells in acquired aplastic anemia (dated by TCRdb to the late 2010s). In the study overall: DNA extracted from sorted CD4+ and CD8+ cells had a mean of roughly 3.4 ug, with a range of about 0.19 to 30 ug.

Findings and caveats that apply to the study as a whole: Around 30 CD8+ CDR3 sequences were found in both patients and controls but appeared to be highly expressed in patients and within the immunodominant clones of the patients. Between patients and healthy controls, no significant difference in CD8+ Simpson's diversity was found (P=0.060).

Ten or more counts support this clonotype. It lacks a known antigen. Within one base of it there is no much larger clone, and no base qualities were kept. Genomic DNA served as template for TCR beta VDJ combination and CDR3 sequence profiling. TCR repertoire sequencing was run on an Illumina HiSeq 2000. The source study handled its data this way. Repertoire assessment relied on Simpson's diversity index, CDR3 size and DJ length profiles, and TRBV/TRBJ rearrangement plots. The immunodominant clone was defined as the most abundant DNA sequence in deep sequencing data. CDR3 amino acid sequences were checked for sharing between subjects and were compared against published repertoires and the VDJdb database. TCRdb trimmed public reads at Q25 via fastp, called clones via MiXCR and kept in-frame beta chains. Every distinct CDR3 protein forms one entry, paired with its most common genes and DNA. TCRdb, rather than the study authors, made the V and J calls. This sample has 250,000 to 350,000 distinct CDR3 sequences in its table, and around 60% of those were observed once. The ten top clones hold 8% of the sample.

In this study, sorted CD4+ and CD8+ T cells from the blood of healthy subjects and of severe aplastic anemia patients had their TCR repertoires deep-sequenced. Ficoll-Paque density gradient centrifugation was used to isolate peripheral blood mononuclear cells. Before DNA extraction, CD4+ and CD8+ T cells were sorted by FACS or by magnetic beads. Reading the germline V gene gives CDR1 SGHTA and CDR2 FQGNSA. The junction carries 10 bases between V and J, which are trimmed by 3 bases and 2 bases respectively. Reading from cysteine to phenylalanine, the CDR3 counts 14 amino acids. Kept here is only the CDR3 DNA, which spans 42 bases and is read in frame from base 1.

The source of this sequence is a human donor with severe aplastic anemia or a healthy control (not recorded which). The sequence joins TRBV7-2 to TRBJ2-5; TRBD2 is a weak D gene call, 6 bases matching. Sequencing was done on a sample of sorted CD4+, CD8+, or CD8+CD57+ T cells (not recorded which) from PBMCs. The nucleotide sequence reads TGTGCCAGCAGCTTCTGGAGGGGACAAGAGACCCAGTACTTC. The encoded protein is CASSFWRGQETQYF.